The 9 T cell receptor beta chains given below trace back to one sample, sequenced in a study of blood T cell repertoires in COVID-19. This table comes from immunoSEQ multiplex PCR, and its TCRdb copy is limited to in-frame clones, with some not included. The sample shows about 230,000 clones, around four fifths of them seen only once. The source material was peripheral blood. These receptors were taken from a middle-aged man with acute or convalescent COVID-19.

V usage is TRBV5-1 and J usage is TRBJ2-1; TRBD2 might be the D (5 bases). CDR3 length: 16 residues. Trimming removed 4 bases from V and 1 base from J, with 15 bases in between. Per germline, CDR1 SGHRS and CDR2 YFSETQ. The CDR3 DNA is TGCGCCAGCAGCCTCGGGGAAATAGGGTCCTACAATGAGCAGTTCTTC. This sequence encodes CASSLGEIGSYNEQFF.

This clone was recorded once. J is TRBJ1-2 and V is TRBV27, with TRBD1 matching over 7 bases. CDR3 length: 14 residues. Germline CDR1 reads MNHEY; CDR2 reads SMNVEV (reference sequence). Trimming at V came to 5 bases and at J to 1 base, leaving 4 bases not matched to a gene. CDR3 residues: CASSQTGFNYGYTF. The CDR3 bases are TGTGCCAGCAGTCAGACAGGGTTTAACTATGGCTACACCTTC.

The chain carries TRBV7-9 and TRBJ2-7, with a tentative D call TRBD1 (5 bases). The CDR3 covers 14 residues. V lost 4 bases and J lost 2, with 12 bases in between. CDR1 is SEHNR and CDR2 is FQNEAQ in the germline V gene (reference sequence). CDR3 DNA sequence: TGTGCCAGCAGCTCAAGGACACCGACCTACGAGCAGTACTTC. Translated: CASSSRTPTYEQYF.

The rearrangement joins TRBV27 to TRBJ1-5, with a tentative D call TRBD1 (5 bases). The CDR3 extends over 17 amino acids. The V gene lost 4 bases and the J gene lost 2 bases, with 18 bases spanning the gap. Germline loops: CDR1 MNHEY, CDR2 SMNVEV (reference sequence). Here the CDR3 reads CASSSLGGTFGNQPQHF. CDR3 DNA sequence: TGTGCCAGCAGTTCTCTCGGGGGGACTTTTGGCAATCAGCCCCAGCATTTT.

The chain couples TRBV4-2 to TRBJ1-3, with D possibly TRBD1 on 5 matching bases. CDR1 is LGHNA, CDR2 YNFKEQ, per germline. The CDR3 has 15 amino acids. With 3 bases removed from V and 3 bases from J, the gap between germline ends came to 12 bases. The CDR3 DNA is TGTGCCAGCAGCCACGCGGGGGGGGATGGAAACACCATATATTTT. This sequence encodes CASSHAGGDGNTIYF.

The CDR3 DNA is TGTGCCAGCAGTTTACAGGGGTTCGACAATCAGCCCCAGCATTTT. Encoded protein: CASSLQGFDNQPQHF. The chain carries TRBV27 and TRBJ1-5; maybe TRBD1 (6 bases). The ends were cut back, 2 bases at V and 3 bases at J, with 11 bases in the middle. Germline CDR1 MNHEY, CDR2 SMNVEV (reference sequence). The CDR3 totals 15 residues.

V and J are TRBV6-2 or TRBV6-3 and TRBJ2-3, with 8 bases identical to TRBD2. With V trimmed by 0 bases and J by 3 bases, 17 bases remained unmatched. This CDR3 has 20 amino acids. Germline CDR1 and CDR2: MNHEY and SVGEGT. CDR3 loop: CASSYSNFFREGQGTDTQYF. Written as DNA, the CDR3 is TGTGCCAGCAGTTACTCCAACTTTTTCCGGGAGGGCCAAGGAACAGATACGCAGTATTTT.

The chain joins TRBV3-1 (or the pseudogene TRBV3-2) to TRBJ2-1; possible D gene TRBD1, 6 bases. V lost 5 bases, J lost 8 bases, and 13 bases lay in between. Germline V CDR1 and CDR2: LGHDT, YNNKEL (reference sequence). The CDR3 sequence is 13 residues long. The DNA for the CDR3 is TGTGCCAGCAGCACAGGGCTTAGGCATGAGCAGTTCTTC. Its protein product is CASSTGLRHEQFF.

The chain joins TRBV24-1 to TRBJ2-3; a weak D match, TRBD1 (5 bases). This CDR3 region has 19 residues. V lost 9 bases and J lost 0, with 27 bases in between. CDR1 and CDR2 from the germline V gene are KGHDR and SFDVKD. CDR3 sequence: CATSKGRGTTLISTDTQYF. CDR3 sequence (DNA): TGTGCCACCTCAAAAGGAAGGGGCACAACCCTAATTAGCACAGATACGCAGTATTTT.